This record covers a single TCR beta chain. These data come from a study of blood T cell repertoires in COVID-19. Whole-study context: Italy, Spain and the United States were the sources of the convalescent and acute COVID-19 samples.

Original data processing: Nucleated cell number was recorded as an estimate derived from reference gene primer amplification. Produced via immunoSEQ multiplex PCR; TCRdb's table is partial and in-frame only. V, J and clone size derive from that table, while D and trimming were established from the DNA sequence. This table holds 65,000 to 85,000 clones, 75% to 85% found once. The CDR3 covers 16 residues. Germline CDR1 LNHNV, CDR2 YYDKDF (reference sequence). Trimming cost V 1 base and J 3 bases; bases outside gene matches: 8. Sequenced input: peripheral blood. The sequence derives from a woman of 80 years or more with active or convalescent COVID-19. The V gene is TRBV15, the J gene TRBJ2-7, with 8 nucleotides matching TRBD2. The CDR3 region is CATSRGISGRGYEQYF. CDR3 coding DNA: TGTGCCACCAGCAGAGGGATCAGCGGGAGAGGCTACGAGCAGTACTTC.